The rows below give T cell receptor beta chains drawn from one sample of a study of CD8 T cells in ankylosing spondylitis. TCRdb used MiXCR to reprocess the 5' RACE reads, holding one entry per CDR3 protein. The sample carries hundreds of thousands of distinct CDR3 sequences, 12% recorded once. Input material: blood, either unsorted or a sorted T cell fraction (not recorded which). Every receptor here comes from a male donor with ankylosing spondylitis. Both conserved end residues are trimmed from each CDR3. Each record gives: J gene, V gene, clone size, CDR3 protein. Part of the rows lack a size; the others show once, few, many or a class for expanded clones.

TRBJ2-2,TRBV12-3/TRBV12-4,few,ASRHTLGRNANTGELF
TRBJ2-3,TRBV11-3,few,ASSLSSVDTQY
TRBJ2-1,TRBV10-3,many,AISGAGDEQF
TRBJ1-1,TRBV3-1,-,ASSLPDRTGIPC
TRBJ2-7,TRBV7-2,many,ASSLTGSGISEQY
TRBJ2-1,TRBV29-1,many,SVEKLAGGNEQF
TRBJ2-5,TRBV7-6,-,ASSSTVGLVIETQY
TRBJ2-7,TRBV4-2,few,ASSQKRTSDTYEQY
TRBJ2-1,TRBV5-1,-,ASTDHRGNEQF
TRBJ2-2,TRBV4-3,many,ASSQKGIGELF
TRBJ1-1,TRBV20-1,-,SARVGQGPAF
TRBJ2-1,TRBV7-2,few,ASSLAVLETYNEQF
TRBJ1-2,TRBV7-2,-,ASSQHPGLYGYT
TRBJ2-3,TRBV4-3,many,ASSQGQRSTDTQY
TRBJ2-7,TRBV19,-,ASSISRGAREQY
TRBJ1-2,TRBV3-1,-,ASSQDREVRYGYT
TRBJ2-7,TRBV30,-,AWSRPSSYEQY
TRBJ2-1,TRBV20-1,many,SAHPTGGNNEQF
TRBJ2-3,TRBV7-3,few,ASATGSTDTQY
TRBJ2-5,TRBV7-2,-,ASSRDRGVETQY
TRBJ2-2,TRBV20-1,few,SARTSGTTGELF
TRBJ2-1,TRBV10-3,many,AISEAGGLAGNEQF
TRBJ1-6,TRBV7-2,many,ASRDQWSSPLH
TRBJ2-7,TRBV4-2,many,ASSQVPGLAGSYEQY
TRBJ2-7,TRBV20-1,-,SAMGYEQY
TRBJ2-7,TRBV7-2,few,ASSRGGGVYSYEQY
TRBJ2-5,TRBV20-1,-,SARAGPGTQETQY
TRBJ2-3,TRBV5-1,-,ASSFDSSTDTQY
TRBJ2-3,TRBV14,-,ASSQDTFRDTQY
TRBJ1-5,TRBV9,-,ASSVNPDEPQH
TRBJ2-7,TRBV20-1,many,SALRGGTYSYEQY
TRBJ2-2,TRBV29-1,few,SVEAGQAPRGRTGELF
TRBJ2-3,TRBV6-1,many,ASRGFSGSADTQY
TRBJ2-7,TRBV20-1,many,SATSRVTEQY
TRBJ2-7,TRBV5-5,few,ASSGGTGGTYEQY
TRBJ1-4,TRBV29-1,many,SVAGRGKLF
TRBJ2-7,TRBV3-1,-,ASSQARRQY
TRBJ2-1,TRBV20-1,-,SARDPSGGAYNEQF
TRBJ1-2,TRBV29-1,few,SGYRENYGYT
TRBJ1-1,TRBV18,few,ASSPPGWDTEAF
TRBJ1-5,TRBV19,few,ASSIARPNQPQH
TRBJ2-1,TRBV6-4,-,ASSDRF
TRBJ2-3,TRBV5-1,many,ASSLGRGDTQY
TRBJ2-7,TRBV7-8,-,ASSLSRRGQVYEQY
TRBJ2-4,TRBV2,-,AISCRDRILLAKNIQY
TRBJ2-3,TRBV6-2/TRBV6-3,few,ASSYSASGRAADTQY